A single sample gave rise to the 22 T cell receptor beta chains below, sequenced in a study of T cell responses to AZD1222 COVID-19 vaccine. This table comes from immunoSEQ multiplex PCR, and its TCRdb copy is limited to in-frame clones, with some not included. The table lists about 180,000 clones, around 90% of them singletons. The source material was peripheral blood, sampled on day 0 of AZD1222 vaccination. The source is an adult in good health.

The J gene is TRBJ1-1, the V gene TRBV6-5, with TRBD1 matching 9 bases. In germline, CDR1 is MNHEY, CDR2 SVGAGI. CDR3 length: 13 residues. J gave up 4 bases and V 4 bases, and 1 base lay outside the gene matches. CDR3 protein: CASSSTGGTEAFF. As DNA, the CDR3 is TGTGCCAGCAGTTCGACAGGGGGCACTGAAGCTTTCTTT.

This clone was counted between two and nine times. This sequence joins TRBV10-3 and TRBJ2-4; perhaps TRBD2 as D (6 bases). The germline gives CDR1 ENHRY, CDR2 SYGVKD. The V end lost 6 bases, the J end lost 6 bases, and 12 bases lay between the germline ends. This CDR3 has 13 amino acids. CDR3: CAIRVQGGNIQYF. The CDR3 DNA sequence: TGTGCCATCAGAGTGCAGGGAGGAAACATTCAGTACTTC.

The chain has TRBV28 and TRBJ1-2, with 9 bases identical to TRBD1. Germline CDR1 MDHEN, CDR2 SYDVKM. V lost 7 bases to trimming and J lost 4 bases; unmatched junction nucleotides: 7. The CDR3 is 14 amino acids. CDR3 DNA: TGTGCCAGCACCTCCGGACAGGGGACCTATGGCTACACCTTC. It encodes CASTSGQGTYGYTF.

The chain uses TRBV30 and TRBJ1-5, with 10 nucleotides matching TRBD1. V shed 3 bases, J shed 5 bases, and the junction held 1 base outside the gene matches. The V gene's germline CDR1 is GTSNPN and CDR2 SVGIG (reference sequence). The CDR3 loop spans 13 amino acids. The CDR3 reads CAWRGTGDQPQHF. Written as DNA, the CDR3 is TGTGCCTGGAGGGGGACAGGGGATCAGCCCCAGCATTTT.

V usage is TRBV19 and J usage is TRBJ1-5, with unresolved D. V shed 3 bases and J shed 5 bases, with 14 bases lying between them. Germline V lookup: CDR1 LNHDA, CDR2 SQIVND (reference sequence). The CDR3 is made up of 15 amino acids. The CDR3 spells CASSMVATGDQPQHF. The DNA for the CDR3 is TGTGCCAGTAGTATGGTGGCGACCGGAGATCAGCCCCAGCATTTT. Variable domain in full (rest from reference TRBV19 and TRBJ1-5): DGGITQSPKYLFRKEGQNVTLSCEQNLNHDAMYWYRQDPGQGLRLIYYSQIVNDFQKGDIAEGYSVSREKKESFPLTVTSAQKNPTAFYLCASSMVATGDQPQHFGDGTRLSIL.

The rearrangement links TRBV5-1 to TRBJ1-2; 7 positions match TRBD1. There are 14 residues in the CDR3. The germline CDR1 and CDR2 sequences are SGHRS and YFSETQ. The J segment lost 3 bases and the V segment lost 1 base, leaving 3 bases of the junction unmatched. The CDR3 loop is CASSLSGTDYGYTF. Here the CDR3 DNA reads TGCGCCAGCAGCTTGTCCGGGACAGACTATGGCTACACCTTC.

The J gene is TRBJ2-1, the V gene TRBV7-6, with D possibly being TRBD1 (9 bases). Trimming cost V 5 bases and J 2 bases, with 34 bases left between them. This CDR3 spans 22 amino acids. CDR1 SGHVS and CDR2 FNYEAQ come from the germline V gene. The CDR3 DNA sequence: TGTGCCAGCAGCGGGACAGGGCCTTCTAGCGGGCCGGAGGCGGGGGCCTACAATGAGCAGTTCTTC. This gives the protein CASSGTGPSSGPEAGAYNEQFF.

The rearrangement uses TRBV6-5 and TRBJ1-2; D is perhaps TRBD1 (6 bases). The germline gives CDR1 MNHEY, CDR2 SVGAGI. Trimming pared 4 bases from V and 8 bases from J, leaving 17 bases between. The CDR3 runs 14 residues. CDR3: CASSLKVQGQGYTF. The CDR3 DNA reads TGTGCCAGCAGTTTGAAGGTACAGGGTCAAGGCTACACCTTC.

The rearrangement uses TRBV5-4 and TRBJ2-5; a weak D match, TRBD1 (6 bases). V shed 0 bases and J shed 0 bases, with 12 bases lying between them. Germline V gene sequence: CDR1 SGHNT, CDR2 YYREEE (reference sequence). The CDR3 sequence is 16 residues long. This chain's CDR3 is CASSLEGQSYQETQYF. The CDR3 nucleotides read TGTGCCAGCAGCTTGGAAGGACAGAGCTACCAAGAGACCCAGTACTTC. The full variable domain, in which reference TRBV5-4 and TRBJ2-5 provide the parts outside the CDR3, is ETGVTQSPTHLIKTRGQQVTLRCSSQSGHNTVSWYQQALGQGPQFIFQYYREEENGRGNFPPRFSGLQFPNYSSELNVNALELDDSALYLCASSLEGQSYQETQYFGPGTRLLVL.

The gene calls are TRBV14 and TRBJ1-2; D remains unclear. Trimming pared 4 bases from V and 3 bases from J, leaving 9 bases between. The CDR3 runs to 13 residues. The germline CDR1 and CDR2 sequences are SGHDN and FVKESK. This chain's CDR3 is CASSPWMDYGYTF. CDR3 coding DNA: TGTGCCAGCAGCCCTTGGATGGACTATGGCTACACCTTC.

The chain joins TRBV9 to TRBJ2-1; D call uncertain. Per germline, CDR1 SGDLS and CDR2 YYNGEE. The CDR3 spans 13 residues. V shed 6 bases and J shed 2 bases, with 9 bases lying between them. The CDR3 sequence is CASNEGTYNEQFF. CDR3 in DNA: TGTGCCAGCAATGAAGGCACCTACAATGAGCAGTTCTTC.

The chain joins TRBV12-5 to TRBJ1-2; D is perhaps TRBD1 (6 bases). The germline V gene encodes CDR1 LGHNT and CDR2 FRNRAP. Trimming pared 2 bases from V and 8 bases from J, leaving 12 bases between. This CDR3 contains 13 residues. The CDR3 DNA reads TGTGCTAGTGGTTTGACGGGACAATCCGGCTACACCTTC. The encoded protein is CASGLTGQSGYTF.

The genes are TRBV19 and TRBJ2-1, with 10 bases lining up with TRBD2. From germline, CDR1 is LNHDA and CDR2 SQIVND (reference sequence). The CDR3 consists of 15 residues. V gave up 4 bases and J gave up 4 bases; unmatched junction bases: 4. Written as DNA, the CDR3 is TGTGCCAGTAGTACCGTAGCGGGAGGTTACAATGAGCAGTTCTTC. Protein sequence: CASSTVAGGYNEQFF.

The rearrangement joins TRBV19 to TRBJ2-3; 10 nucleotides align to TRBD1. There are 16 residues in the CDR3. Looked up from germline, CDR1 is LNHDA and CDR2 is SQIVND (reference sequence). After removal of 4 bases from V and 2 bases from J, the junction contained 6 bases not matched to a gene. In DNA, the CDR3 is TGTGCCAGTAGTACCACGGGACAGGGGTCCACAGATACGCAGTATTTT. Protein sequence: CASSTTGQGSTDTQYF.

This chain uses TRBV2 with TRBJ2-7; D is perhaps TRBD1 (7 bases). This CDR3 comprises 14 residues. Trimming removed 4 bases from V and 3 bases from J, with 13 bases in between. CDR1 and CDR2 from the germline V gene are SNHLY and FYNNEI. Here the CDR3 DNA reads TGTGCCAGCAGTGTTCAGGGGGGAGGCTACGAGCAGTACTTC. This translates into CASSVQGGGYEQYF. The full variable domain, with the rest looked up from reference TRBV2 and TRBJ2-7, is EPEVTQTPSHQVTQMGQEVILRCVPISNHLYFYWYRQILGQKVEFLVSFYNNEISEKSEIFDDQFSVERPDGSNFTLKIRSTKLEDSAMYFCASSVQGGGYEQYFGPGTRLTVT.

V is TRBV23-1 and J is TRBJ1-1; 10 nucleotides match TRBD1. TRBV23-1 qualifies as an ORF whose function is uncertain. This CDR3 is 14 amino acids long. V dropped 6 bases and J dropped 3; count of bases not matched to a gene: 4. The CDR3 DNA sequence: TGCGCCAGCAGGACAGGGGGCCCGGACACTGAAGCTTTCTTT. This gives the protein CASRTGGPDTEAFF.

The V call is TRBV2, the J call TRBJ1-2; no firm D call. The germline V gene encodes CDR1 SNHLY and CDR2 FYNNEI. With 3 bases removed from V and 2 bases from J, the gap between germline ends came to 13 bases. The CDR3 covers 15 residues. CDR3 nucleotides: TGTGCCAGCAGTGATGGGCCTACCCCCAACTATGGCTACACCTTC. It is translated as CASSDGPTPNYGYTF.

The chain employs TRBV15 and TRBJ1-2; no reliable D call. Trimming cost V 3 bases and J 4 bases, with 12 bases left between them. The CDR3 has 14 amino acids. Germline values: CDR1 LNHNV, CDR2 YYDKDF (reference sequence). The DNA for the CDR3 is TGTGCCACCAGCAGGGCAGGCAGGATCTATGGCTACACCTTC. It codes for CATSRAGRIYGYTF.

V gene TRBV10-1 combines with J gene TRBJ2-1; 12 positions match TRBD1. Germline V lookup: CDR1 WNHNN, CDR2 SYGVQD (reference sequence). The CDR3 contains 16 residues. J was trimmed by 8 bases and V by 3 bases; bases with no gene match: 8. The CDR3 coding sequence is TGCGCCAGCAGTGATAGGGACAGGGGGCTTGGGGATGAGCAGTTCTTC. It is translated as CASSDRDRGLGDEQFF.

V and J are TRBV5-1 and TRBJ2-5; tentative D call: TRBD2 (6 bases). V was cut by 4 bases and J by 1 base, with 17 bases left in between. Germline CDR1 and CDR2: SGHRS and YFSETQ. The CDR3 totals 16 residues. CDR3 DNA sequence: TGCGCCAGCAGCCTCTCGTTAGTAGCGGTCCAAGAGACCCAGTACTTC. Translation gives CASSLSLVAVQETQYF.

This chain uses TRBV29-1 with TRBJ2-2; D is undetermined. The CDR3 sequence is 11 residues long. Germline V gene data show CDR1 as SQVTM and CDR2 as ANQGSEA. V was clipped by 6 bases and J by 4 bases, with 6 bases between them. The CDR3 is CSVEITGELFF. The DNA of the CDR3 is TGCAGCGTCGAGATCACCGGGGAGCTGTTTTTT.

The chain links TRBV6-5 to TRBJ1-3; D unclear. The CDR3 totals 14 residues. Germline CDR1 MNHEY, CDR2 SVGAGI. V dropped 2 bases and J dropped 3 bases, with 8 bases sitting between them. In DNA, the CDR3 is TGTGCCAGCAGTTACAGGCCGATTGGAAACACCATATATTTT. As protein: CASSYRPIGNTIYF.